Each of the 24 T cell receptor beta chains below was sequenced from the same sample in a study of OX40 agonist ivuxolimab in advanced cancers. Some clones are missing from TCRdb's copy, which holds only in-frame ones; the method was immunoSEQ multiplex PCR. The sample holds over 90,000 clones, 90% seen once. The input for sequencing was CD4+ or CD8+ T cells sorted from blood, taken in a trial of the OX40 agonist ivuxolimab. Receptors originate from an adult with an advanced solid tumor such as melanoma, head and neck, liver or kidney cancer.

DNA for the CDR3: TGTGCCAGCAGCTTAGAACTCACCGGGGAGCTGTTTTTT. This gives the protein CASSLELTGELFF. This sequence joins TRBV7-7 and TRBJ2-2; D gene uncertain. Per the germline V gene, CDR1 is SSHAT and CDR2 is FNYEAQ (reference sequence). The CDR3 spans 13 residues. With 1 base removed from V and 4 bases from J, the gap between germline ends came to 4 bases.

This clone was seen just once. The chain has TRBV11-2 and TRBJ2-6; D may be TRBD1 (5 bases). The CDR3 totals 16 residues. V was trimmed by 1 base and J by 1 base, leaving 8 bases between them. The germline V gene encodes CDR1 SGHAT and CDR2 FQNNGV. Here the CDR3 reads CASSLGQGSGANVLTF. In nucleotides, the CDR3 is TGTGCCAGCAGCTTAGGGCAGGGATCTGGGGCCAACGTCCTGACTTTC.

In DNA form, the CDR3 reads TGTGCCAGCAGCTTAGATAGGGGCAACTTTTACTCTGGGGCCAACGTCCTGACTTTC. Translating it yields CASSLDRGNFYSGANVLTF. The chain couples TRBV7-6 to TRBJ2-6, with D tentatively TRBD1 (5 bases). Germline V gene lookup returns CDR1 SGHVS and CDR2 FNYEAQ. V was shortened by 1 base and J by 0 bases, with 16 bases between the two germline ends. The CDR3 contains 19 residues.

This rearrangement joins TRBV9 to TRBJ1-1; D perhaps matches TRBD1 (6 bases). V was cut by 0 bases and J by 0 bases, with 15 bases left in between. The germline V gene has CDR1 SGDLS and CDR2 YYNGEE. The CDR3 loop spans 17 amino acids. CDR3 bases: TGTGCCAGCAGCGTAGGCAATCCGGGACACCTGAACACTGAAGCTTTCTTT. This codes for CASSVGNPGHLNTEAFF.

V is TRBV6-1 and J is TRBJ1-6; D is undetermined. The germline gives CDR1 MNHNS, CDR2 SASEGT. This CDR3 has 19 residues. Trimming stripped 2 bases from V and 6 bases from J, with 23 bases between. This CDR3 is CASSESFPQRDLINSPLHF. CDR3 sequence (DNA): TGTGCCAGCAGTGAAAGTTTCCCCCAGAGGGATCTTATTAATTCACCCCTCCACTTT.

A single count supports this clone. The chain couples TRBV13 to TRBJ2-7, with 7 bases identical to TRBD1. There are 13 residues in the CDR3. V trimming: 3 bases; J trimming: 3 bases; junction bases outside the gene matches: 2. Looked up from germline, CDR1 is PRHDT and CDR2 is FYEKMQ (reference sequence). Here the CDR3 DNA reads TGTGCCAGCAGCTTCCGGGACAGCTACGAGCAGTACTTC. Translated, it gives CASSFRDSYEQYF.

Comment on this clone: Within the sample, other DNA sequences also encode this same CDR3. CDR3 amino acids: CASSENRRNQPQHF. For the CDR3, the DNA is TGTGCCAGCAGTGAAAACCGAAGGAATCAGCCCCAGCATTTT. V gene TRBV6-1 combines with J gene TRBJ1-5, with D unresolved. CDR1 is MNHNS and CDR2 is SASEGT in the germline V gene. The CDR3 totals 14 residues. V shed 2 bases and J shed 4 bases, with 9 bases lying between them.

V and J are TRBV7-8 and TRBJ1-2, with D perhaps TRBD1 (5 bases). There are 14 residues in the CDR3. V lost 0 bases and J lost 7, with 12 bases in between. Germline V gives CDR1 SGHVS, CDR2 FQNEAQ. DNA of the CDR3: TGTGCCAGCAGCTTAGCGAGGGGTCGAGGTGGCTACACCTTC. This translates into CASSLARGRGGYTF.

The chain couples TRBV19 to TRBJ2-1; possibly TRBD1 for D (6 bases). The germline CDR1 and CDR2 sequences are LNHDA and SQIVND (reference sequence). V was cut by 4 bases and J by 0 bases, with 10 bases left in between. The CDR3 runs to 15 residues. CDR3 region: CASSRQASSYNEQFF. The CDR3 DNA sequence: TGTGCCAGTAGTAGACAGGCCAGCTCCTACAATGAGCAGTTCTTC.

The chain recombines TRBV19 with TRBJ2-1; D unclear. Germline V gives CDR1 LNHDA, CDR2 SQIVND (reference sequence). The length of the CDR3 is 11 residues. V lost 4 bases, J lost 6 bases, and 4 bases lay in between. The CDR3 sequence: CASSTGNEQFF. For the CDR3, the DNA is TGTGCCAGTAGTACTGGCAATGAGCAGTTCTTC.

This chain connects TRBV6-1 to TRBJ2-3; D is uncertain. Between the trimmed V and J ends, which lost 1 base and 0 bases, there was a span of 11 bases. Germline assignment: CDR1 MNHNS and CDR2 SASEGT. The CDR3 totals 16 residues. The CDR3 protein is CASSEGRLSSTDTQYF. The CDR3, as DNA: TGTGCCAGCAGTGAAGGCCGCCTAAGTAGCACAGATACGCAGTATTTT.

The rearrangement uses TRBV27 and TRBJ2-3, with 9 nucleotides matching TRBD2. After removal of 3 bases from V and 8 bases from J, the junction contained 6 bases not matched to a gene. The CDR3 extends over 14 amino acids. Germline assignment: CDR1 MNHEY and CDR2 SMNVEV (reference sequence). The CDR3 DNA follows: TGTGCCAGCAGTTTCGCGGGGGGGATGGGTACGCAGTATTTT. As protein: CASSFAGGMGTQYF.

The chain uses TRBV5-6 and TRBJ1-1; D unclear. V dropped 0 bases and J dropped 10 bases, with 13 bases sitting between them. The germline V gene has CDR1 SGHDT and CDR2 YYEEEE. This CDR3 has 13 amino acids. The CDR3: CASSLALGNGAFF. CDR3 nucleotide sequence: TGTGCCAGCAGCTTGGCCTTAGGAAATGGAGCTTTCTTT.

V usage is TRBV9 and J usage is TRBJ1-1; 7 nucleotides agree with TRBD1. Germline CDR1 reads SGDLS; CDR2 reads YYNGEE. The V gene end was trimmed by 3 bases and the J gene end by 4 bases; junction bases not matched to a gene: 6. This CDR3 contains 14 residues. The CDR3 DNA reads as TGTGCCAGCAGCGAGAGGGGGCTGGGCACTGAAGCTTTCTTT. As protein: CASSERGLGTEAFF.

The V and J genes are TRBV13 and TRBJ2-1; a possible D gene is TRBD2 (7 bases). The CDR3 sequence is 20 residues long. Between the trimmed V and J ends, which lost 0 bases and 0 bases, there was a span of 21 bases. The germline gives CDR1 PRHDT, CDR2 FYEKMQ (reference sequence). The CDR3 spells CASSLGSLRGGRSSYNEQFF. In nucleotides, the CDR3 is TGTGCCAGCAGCTTAGGTTCTCTAAGGGGGGGCCGAAGCTCCTACAATGAGCAGTTCTTC.

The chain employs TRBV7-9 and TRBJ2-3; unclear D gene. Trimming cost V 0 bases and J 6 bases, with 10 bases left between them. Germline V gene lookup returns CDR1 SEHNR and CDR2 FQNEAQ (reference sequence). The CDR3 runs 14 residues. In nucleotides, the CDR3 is TGTGCCAGCAGCTTAGCGCCCCTGGAGGATACGCAGTATTTT. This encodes CASSLAPLEDTQYF. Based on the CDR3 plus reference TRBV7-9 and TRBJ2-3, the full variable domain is DTGVSQNPRHKITKRGQNVTFRCDPISEHNRLYWYRQTLGQGPEFLTYFQNEAQLEKSRLLSDRFSAERPKGSFSTLEIQRTEQGDSAMYLCASSLAPLEDTQYFGPGTRLTVL.

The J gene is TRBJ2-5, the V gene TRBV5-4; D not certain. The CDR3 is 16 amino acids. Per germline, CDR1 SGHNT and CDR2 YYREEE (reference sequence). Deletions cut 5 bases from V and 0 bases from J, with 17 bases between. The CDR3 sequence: CASSPMDRANQETQYF. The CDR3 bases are TGTGCCAGCAGTCCTATGGATAGGGCCAACCAAGAGACCCAGTACTTC.

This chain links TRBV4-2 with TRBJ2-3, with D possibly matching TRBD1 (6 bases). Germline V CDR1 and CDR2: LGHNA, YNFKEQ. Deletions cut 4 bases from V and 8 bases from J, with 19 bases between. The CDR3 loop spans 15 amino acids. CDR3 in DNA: TGTGCCAGCAGCCCCCAGACAGGCCCTCCGGGTACGCAGTATTTT. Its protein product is CASSPQTGPPGTQYF.

CDR3 sequence: CASSPLGDTQYF. The DNA of the CDR3 is TGTGCCAGCAGCCCACTGGGGGATACGCAGTATTTT. V and J are TRBV7-3 and TRBJ2-3; D gene unclear. Germline CDR1 reads SGHTA; CDR2 reads FQGTGA. The CDR3 is 12 amino acids. V dropped 5 bases and J dropped 6 bases, with 9 bases sitting between them.

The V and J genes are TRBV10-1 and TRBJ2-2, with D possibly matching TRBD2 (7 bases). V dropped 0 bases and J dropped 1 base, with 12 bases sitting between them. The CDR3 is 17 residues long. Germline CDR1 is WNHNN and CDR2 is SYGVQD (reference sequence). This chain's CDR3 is CASSESSGGLNTGELFF. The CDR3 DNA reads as TGCGCCAGCAGTGAGTCTTCGGGGGGCCTGAACACCGGGGAGCTGTTTTTT.

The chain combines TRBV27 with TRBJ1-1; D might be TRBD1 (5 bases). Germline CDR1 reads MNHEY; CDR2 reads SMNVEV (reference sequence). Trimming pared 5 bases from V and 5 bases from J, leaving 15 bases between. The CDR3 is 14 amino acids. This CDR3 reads CASSPRGFGTEAFF. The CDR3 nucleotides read TGTGCCAGCAGTCCGAGGGGTTTCGGGACTGAAGCTTTCTTT.

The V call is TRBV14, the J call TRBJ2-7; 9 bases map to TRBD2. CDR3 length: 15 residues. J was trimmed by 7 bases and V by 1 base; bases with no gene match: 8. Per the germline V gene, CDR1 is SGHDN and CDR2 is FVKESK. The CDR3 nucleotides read TGTGCCAGCAGCCAAGCCAGCGGGAGGATGGGAGAGCAGTACTTC. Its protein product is CASSQASGRMGEQYF. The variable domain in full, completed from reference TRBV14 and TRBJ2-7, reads EAGVTQFPSHSVIEKGQTVTLRCDPISGHDNLYWYRRVMGKEIKFLLHFVKESKQDESGMPNNRFLAERTGGTYSTLKVQPAELEDSGVYFCASSQASGRMGEQYFGPGTRLTVT.

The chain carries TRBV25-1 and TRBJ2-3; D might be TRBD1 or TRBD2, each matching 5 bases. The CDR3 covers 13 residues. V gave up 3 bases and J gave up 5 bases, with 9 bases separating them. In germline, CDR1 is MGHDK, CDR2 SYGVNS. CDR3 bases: TGTGCCAGCAGTGATTGGGGACGAGATACGCAGTATTTT. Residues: CASSDWGRDTQYF.

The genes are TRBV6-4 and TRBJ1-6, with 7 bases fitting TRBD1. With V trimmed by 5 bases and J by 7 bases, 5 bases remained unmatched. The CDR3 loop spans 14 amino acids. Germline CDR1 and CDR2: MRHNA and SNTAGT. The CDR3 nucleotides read TGTGCCAGCAGTAGGGGGCCCTGGAATTCACCCCTCCACTTT. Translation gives CASSRGPWNSPLHF.